Presented here are 22 T cell receptor beta chains from one specimen sequenced in a study of human T cells and chemical hapten exposure (dated by TCRdb to the early 2020s). The time point tag for this specimen amounts to: patch test 1, 2 weeks after DPC sensitization. In light of the paper, this sample's treatment or condition label describes: therapeutic diphenylcyclopropenone sensitization with weekly scalp DPC. Receptor libraries were prepared by RACE. The data were produced on a NextSeq 500. In TCRdb, the public reads were trimmed at Q25 with fastp and aligned with MiXCR, with productive beta chains retained. Entries that share a CDR3 protein sequence are merged under the most common genes and DNA. The sample has about 82,000 distinct CDR3 sequences on record, roughly 10% of them singletons. Clones ranked in the top ten supply 3.5% to 4.5% of the sample. The source material was whole blood, sampled in connection with sensitization to the hapten diphenylcyclopropenone (DPC). These receptor sequences come from a woman in her forties or fifties with alopecia areata. Some clones in this sample may be carry-over from other donors' samples.

V gene TRBV10-3 combines with J gene TRBJ2-7; D may match TRBD1 or TRBD2 (6 bases each). Germline CDR1 ENHRY, CDR2 SYGVKD. The CDR3 covers 13 residues. The V gene lost 4 bases and the J gene lost 4 bases, with 11 bases spanning the gap. CDR3 DNA: TGTGCCATCAGTGGGGGGGCCCATTACGAGCAGTACTTC. Translation: CAISGGAHYEQYF.

The chain is built from TRBV2 and TRBJ2-1; TRBD1 aligns across 10 bases. The V gene end was trimmed by 0 bases and the J gene end by 9 bases; junction bases not matched to a gene: 8. The CDR3 loop spans 16 amino acids. From germline, CDR1 is SNHLY and CDR2 FYNNEI. CDR3 protein: CASSEARDRGLGEQFF. As DNA, the CDR3 is TGTGCCAGCAGTGAAGCGAGGGACAGGGGCCTGGGTGAGCAGTTCTTC.

The table lists this clonotype with many counts. The chain recombines TRBV27 with TRBJ2-7; TRBD1 agrees at 7 bases. Trimming took 5 bases from V and 7 from J; bases not matched to a gene: 14. The CDR3 length is 15 residues. Germline V gene lookup returns CDR1 MNHEY and CDR2 SMNVEV (reference sequence). In DNA, the CDR3 is TGTGCCAGCAGTCCAGCATCCTCCGGGACAGAAGAGCAGTACTTC. This gives the protein CASSPASSGTEEQYF.

This clonotype has just a few counts. This chain connects TRBV25-1 to TRBJ2-3; 7 nucleotides agree with TRBD2. This CDR3 has 16 residues. Germline CDR1 and CDR2: MGHDK and SYGVNS. With 6 bases clipped from V and 4 bases from J, the junction kept 13 bases outside the gene matches. In DNA, the CDR3 is TGTGCCAGCAGGGGGGGAGGGAAGAGTTCCCCAGATACGCAGTATTTT. It translates to CASRGGGKSSPDTQYF. The full variable domain, with the rest looked up from reference TRBV25-1 and TRBJ2-3, is EADIYQTPRYLVIGTGKKITLECSQTMGHDKMYWYQQDPGMELHLIHYSYGVNSTEKGDLSSESTVSRIRTEHFPLTLESARPSHTSQYLCASRGGGKSSPDTQYFGPGTRLTVL.

This clonotype was counted at least ten times. The V call is TRBV30, the J call TRBJ2-5; D remains ambiguous. In germline, CDR1 is GTSNPN, CDR2 SVGIG (reference sequence). Between the trimmed V and J ends, which lost 2 bases and 5 bases, there was a span of 6 bases. This CDR3 is 11 amino acids long. CDR3 amino acids: CAWSIGETQYF. The DNA for the CDR3 is TGTGCCTGGAGTATCGGGGAGACCCAGTACTTC.

This clonotype was found a few times. The chain employs TRBV6-5 and TRBJ1-3, with D unclear. CDR3 size: 17 residues. The germline V gene encodes CDR1 MNHEY and CDR2 SVGAGI. The V gene lost 2 bases and the J gene lost 3 bases, with 17 bases spanning the gap. The CDR3 sequence is CASSYGSVRILGNTIYF. CDR3 sequence (DNA): TGTGCCAGCAGTTACGGATCAGTCAGAATTCTTGGAAACACCATATATTTT.

This clonotype showed up many times. The J gene is TRBJ1-2, the V gene TRBV5-1, with TRBD1 identical over 10 bases. The trim removed 4 bases at V and 9 bases at J, leaving 6 bases unmatched. The CDR3 is 13 residues long. From germline, CDR1 is SGHRS and CDR2 YFSETQ. The CDR3 sequence is CASSAGTGVRYTF. The CDR3 nucleotides are TGCGCCAGCAGCGCCGGGACAGGGGTCCGCTACACCTTC.

The chain recombines TRBV28 with TRBJ2-7; D might be TRBD2 (6 bases). The CDR3 has 15 residues. Trimming pared 5 bases from V and 5 bases from J, leaving 19 bases between. Germline values: CDR1 MDHEN, CDR2 SYDVKM. Here the CDR3 reads CASSPLWRDSHEQYF. CDR3 in DNA: TGTGCCAGCAGTCCTTTGTGGAGGGATAGCCACGAGCAGTACTTC.

This clonotype showed up just a few times. V and J are TRBV3-1 and TRBJ1-2, with 12 bases identical to TRBD1. The CDR3 totals 13 residues. Germline V gene sequence: CDR1 LGHDT, CDR2 YNNKEL (reference sequence). V was pared by 6 bases and J by 7 bases, with 3 bases of the junction left unmatched. CDR3 in DNA: TGTGCCAGCAGGCTGGGACAGGGGGCTGGCTACACCTTC. Its translation is CASRLGQGAGYTF.

This clonotype appeared many times. The chain carries TRBV7-9 and TRBJ2-7; either TRBD1 or TRBD2 may fit D (5 bases each). This CDR3 is built from 15 residues. Germline CDR1 reads SEHNR; CDR2 reads FQNEAQ (reference sequence). The ends were cut back, 2 bases at V and 1 base at J, with 12 bases in the middle. The CDR3 DNA reads TGTGCCAGCAGCTTAACGGGGACCGCTTCCTACGAGCAGTACTTC. Residues: CASSLTGTASYEQYF.

The sample holds a few counts of this clonotype. The rearrangement joins TRBV2 to TRBJ2-3, with 8 bases lining up with TRBD1. The germline V gene encodes CDR1 SNHLY and CDR2 FYNNEI. Losses at the gene ends were 6 bases for V and 3 bases for J; bases not matched to a gene: 8. This CDR3 has 15 residues. As DNA, the CDR3 is TGTGCCAGCAGACCGACAGGGGCGAGAACAGATACGCAGTATTTT. Protein: CASRPTGARTDTQYF. Full variable domain (missing parts from reference TRBV2 and TRBJ2-3): EPEVTQTPSHQVTQMGQEVILRCVPISNHLYFYWYRQILGQKVEFLVSFYNNEISEKSEIFDDQFSVERPDGSNFTLKIRSTKLEDSAMYFCASRPTGARTDTQYFGPGTRLTVL.

CDR3 DNA sequence: TGTGCCAGCAGTTTCTCCAAATACCCCACCTACGAGCAGTACTTC. Protein sequence: CASSFSKYPTYEQYF. The chain employs TRBV12-3 or TRBV12-4 and TRBJ2-7; no clear D gene. This CDR3 spans 15 amino acids. V lost 3 bases, J lost 2 bases, and 14 bases lay in between.

This clonotype was found a few times. This rearrangement joins TRBV20-1 to TRBJ2-7; D may be TRBD1 (5 bases). The ends were cut back, 3 bases at V and 2 bases at J, with 14 bases in the middle. Germline-derived CDR1 and CDR2 are DFQATT and SNEGSKA (reference sequence). The CDR3 length is 14 residues. The CDR3 loop reads CSASGAPPPYEQYF. In DNA, the CDR3 is TGCAGTGCTAGTGGGGCTCCCCCGCCCTACGAGCAGTACTTC.

This clonotype was seen ten or more times. The chain couples TRBV7-2 to TRBJ2-2, with TRBD2 identical over 10 bases. The CDR3 has 15 amino acids. V was pared by 2 bases and J by 7 bases, with 4 bases of the junction left unmatched. Germline CDR1 is SGHTA and CDR2 is FQGNSA. The CDR3 loop reads CASSLRRTSGGELFF. The CDR3 nucleotides are TGTGCCAGCAGCTTAAGGAGGACTAGCGGCGGGGAGCTGTTTTTT.

This clonotype was seen at least ten times. The rearrangement uses TRBV14 and TRBJ2-2; D is perhaps TRBD2 (5 bases). The length of the CDR3 is 14 residues. Germline CDR1 reads SGHDN; CDR2 reads FVKESK. The V and J ends lost 4 bases and 4 bases respectively, with 10 bases between them. DNA for the CDR3: TGTGCCAGCAGCCCCGGACTGATCACCGGGGAGCTGTTTTTT. This encodes CASSPGLITGELFF.

The table lists this clonotype with many counts. This chain connects TRBV11-2 to TRBJ2-1, with D possibly matching TRBD2 (6 bases). The CDR3 consists of 16 residues. Trimming cost V 2 bases and J 0 bases, with 11 bases left between them. CDR1 is SGHAT, CDR2 FQNNGV, per germline. Here the CDR3 reads CASSLRGGASYNEQFF. The CDR3, as DNA: TGTGCCAGCAGCTTACGGGGCGGGGCCTCCTACAATGAGCAGTTCTTC.

This clonotype was observed a few times. This chain joins TRBV5-6 and TRBJ2-1; D is perhaps TRBD1 (6 bases). V dropped 4 bases and J dropped 5 bases, with 10 bases sitting between them. The germline gives CDR1 SGHDT, CDR2 YYEEEE. The CDR3 length is 13 residues. The CDR3 loop reads CASSGDTDNEQFF. In DNA form, the CDR3 reads TGTGCCAGCAGCGGGGACACGGACAATGAGCAGTTCTTC. The whole variable domain, remainder taken from reference TRBV5-6 and TRBJ2-1, is DAGVTQSPTHLIKTRGQQVTLRCSPKSGHDTVSWYQQALGQGPQFIFQYYEEEERQRGNFPDRFSGHQFPNYSSELNVNALLLGDSALYLCASSGDTDNEQFFGPGTRLTVL.

This clonotype turned up a few times. This chain connects TRBV4-2 to TRBJ1-4; TRBD1 is a possible D gene (5 bases). There are 15 residues in the CDR3. The V gene lost 6 bases and the J gene lost 6 bases, with 17 bases spanning the gap. Looked up from germline, CDR1 is LGHNA and CDR2 is YNFKEQ. The CDR3 region has the DNA TGTGCCAGCAGACTGTTCGGGACGGAGGATGAAAAACTGTTTTTT. This encodes CASRLFGTEDEKLFF.

This clonotype occurred many times. The chain has TRBV18 and TRBJ1-2, with 11 nucleotides matching TRBD1. The CDR3 runs to 14 residues. Germline-derived CDR1 and CDR2 are KGHSH and LQKENI. V lost 4 bases and J lost 4; bases outside the gene matches: 2. DNA of the CDR3: TGTGCCAGCTCACGTGGACAGGGGGCCTATGGCTACACCTTC. Translated, it gives CASSRGQGAYGYTF. Looking up the rest from reference TRBV18 and TRBJ1-2 gives the full variable domain: NAGVMQNPRHLVRRRGQEARLRCSPMKGHSHVYWYRQLPEEGLKFMVYLQKENIIDESGMPKERFSAEFPKEGPSILRIQQVVRGDSAAYFCASSRGQGAYGYTFGSGTRLTVV.

This clonotype was observed a handful of times. The chain combines TRBV29-1 with TRBJ1-2, with 7 bases lining up with TRBD1. This CDR3 region has 13 residues. Germline trimming cut 3 bases from V and 3 bases from J; bases unmatched to any gene: 4. CDR1 SQVTM and CDR2 ANQGSEA come from the germline V gene. As DNA, the CDR3 is TGCAGCGTTGAGGACAGGTACCACTATGGCTACACCTTC. The encoded protein is CSVEDRYHYGYTF.

This clonotype was seen only a few times. The V gene is TRBV7-8, the J gene TRBJ2-5; tentatively, D is TRBD2 (6 bases). The CDR3 has 14 residues. CDR1 and CDR2 (germline): SGHVS, FQNEAQ. Deletions cut 3 bases from V and 1 base from J, with 9 bases between. The CDR3 region is CASSFTSPQETQYF. The CDR3 coding sequence is TGTGCCAGCAGCTTTACTAGCCCCCAAGAGACCCAGTACTTC.

The rearrangement uses TRBV28 and TRBJ2-3; D assignment may be TRBD1 or TRBD2 (5 bases each). CDR1 and CDR2 (germline): MDHEN, SYDVKM. This CDR3 region has 14 residues. V gave up 5 bases and J gave up 4 bases, with 13 bases separating them. The CDR3 here is CASSRGDGADTQYF. DNA for the CDR3: TGTGCCAGCAGTCGAGGGGATGGGGCAGATACGCAGTATTTT.